What follows are 21 T cell receptor beta chains derived from one specimen sequenced in a study of OX40 agonist ivuxolimab in advanced cancers. To prepare the library, the immunoSEQ multiplex PCR assay was applied. TCRdb re-hosts the immuneACCESS table, in-frame sequences only. Its copies lack some clones; in the studies checked, an unresolved V gene accounts for under half of them, and the cause for the rest is not known. The sample profile shows around 39,000 clones; around four fifths of them were found once. The top ten clonotypes cover 8.5% to 14% of the sample. The source was CD4+ or CD8+ T cells sorted from blood, collected in a trial of the OX40 agonist ivuxolimab. Every receptor here comes from an adult with an advanced solid tumor such as melanoma, head and neck, liver or kidney cancer.

A few counts support this clone. CDR3 region: CASSLKYKGSYNEQFF. The CDR3 DNA is TGTGCCAGCAGCTTGAAATATAAGGGGAGCTACAATGAGCAGTTCTTC. The V gene is TRBV5-6, the J gene TRBJ2-1; possibly TRBD1 or TRBD2 for D (5 bases each). V was shortened by 1 base and J by 3 bases, with 14 bases between the two germline ends. CDR3 size: 16 residues. Looked up from germline, CDR1 is SGHDT and CDR2 is YYEEEE. The whole variable domain, remainder taken from reference TRBV5-6 and TRBJ2-1, is DAGVTQSPTHLIKTRGQQVTLRCSPKSGHDTVSWYQQALGQGPQFIFQYYEEEERQRGNFPDRFSGHQFPNYSSELNVNALLLGDSALYLCASSLKYKGSYNEQFFGPGTRLTVL.

The chain has TRBV18 and TRBJ2-1; D possibly corresponds to TRBD1 (6 bases). This CDR3 region has 16 residues. Trimming shortened V by 5 bases and J by 8 bases, and 22 bases separated the two germline ends. Germline V CDR1 and CDR2: KGHSH, LQKENI. The CDR3 here is CASSILRGQGIDEQFF. The DNA for the CDR3 is TGTGCCAGCTCAATACTCAGGGGTCAGGGGATCGATGAGCAGTTCTTC.

By frequency in the sample, this clone is medium-sized. The chain couples TRBV18 to TRBJ2-3; TRBD2 agrees at 10 bases. In germline, CDR1 is KGHSH, CDR2 LQKENI. CDR3 length equals 17 residues. V lost 3 bases to trimming and J lost 2 bases; unmatched junction nucleotides: 8. The DNA for the CDR3 is TGTGCCAGCTCACCCGCTATAGCGGGGGGCCTCACAGATACGCAGTATTTT. Translated, it gives CASSPAIAGGLTDTQYF.

This rearrangement joins TRBV19 to TRBJ1-5; 7 bases are a match to TRBD1. V lost 7 bases to trimming and J lost 1 base; unmatched junction nucleotides: 7. Germline V CDR1 and CDR2: LNHDA, SQIVND (reference sequence). The CDR3 has 15 amino acids. The chain's CDR3 is CASTPRDRSNQPQHF. As DNA, the CDR3 is TGTGCCAGTACCCCCAGGGACAGAAGCAATCAGCCCCAGCATTTT.

The V gene is TRBV2, the J gene TRBJ1-5, with D possibly TRBD1 on 6 matching bases. CDR3 size: 14 residues. Deletions cut 5 bases from V and 0 bases from J, with 8 bases between. CDR1 is SNHLY, CDR2 FYNNEI, per germline. CDR3 nucleotide sequence: TGTGCCAGCAGTTCACAGGGTAGCAATCAGCCCCAGCATTTT. Translated, it gives CASSSQGSNQPQHF.

The chain joins TRBV7-9 to TRBJ1-6; no definite D call. This CDR3 spans 12 amino acids. Germline assignment: CDR1 SEHNR and CDR2 FQNEAQ (reference sequence). The ends were cut back, 1 base at V and 9 bases at J, with 4 bases in the middle. The DNA for the CDR3 is TGTGCCAGCAGCTTAGGCGCTTCACCCCTCCACTTT. Translation: CASSLGASPLHF.

The V call is TRBV4-1, the J call TRBJ2-5, with 7 bases that match TRBD1. Germline assignment: CDR1 MGHRA and CDR2 YSYEKL. The CDR3 has 16 residues. After removal of 0 bases from V and 4 bases from J, the junction contained 8 bases not matched to a gene. The CDR3: CASSQEGGYRGETQYF. CDR3 nucleotide sequence: TGCGCCAGCAGCCAAGAGGGCGGGTACAGGGGAGAGACCCAGTACTTC.

The chain recombines TRBV30 with TRBJ1-2; D perhaps matches TRBD1 (6 bases). The CDR3 spans 18 residues. Between the trimmed V and J ends, which lost 1 base and 8 bases, there was a span of 29 bases. The V gene's germline CDR1 is GTSNPN and CDR2 SVGIG (reference sequence). The CDR3 sequence: CAWSASPRDNFSPGGYTF. The CDR3 DNA is TGTGCCTGGAGTGCATCCCCCCGGGACAACTTTTCCCCCGGCGGCTACACCTTC.

The chain is built from TRBV5-6 and TRBJ1-1; 7 bases map to TRBD1. Germline CDR1 reads SGHDT; CDR2 reads YYEEEE. The CDR3 totals 15 residues. The V and J ends lost 3 bases and 2 bases, in that order; junction bases with no gene match: 7. CDR3 nucleotides: TGTGCCAGCAGCTCCCCCAGGGGGTATAACACTGAAGCTTTCTTT. Protein: CASSSPRGYNTEAFF.

The sample holds a few counts of this clone. This rearrangement joins TRBV19 to TRBJ2-2; the D is unclear. Trimming removed 7 bases from V and 0 bases from J, with 6 bases in between. The CDR3 runs to 13 residues. Per germline, CDR1 LNHDA and CDR2 SQIVND (reference sequence). CDR3: CASNPPNTGELFF. CDR3 nucleotide sequence: TGTGCCAGTAACCCGCCGAACACCGGGGAGCTGTTTTTT.

This rearrangement joins TRBV6-5 to TRBJ1-1, with D possibly being TRBD1 (5 bases). The length of the CDR3 is 15 residues. Trimming left V 0 bases short and J 5 bases short, with 13 bases between. Germline CDR1 and CDR2: MNHEY and SVGAGI. This chain's CDR3 is CASSYSFSGRTEAFF. The CDR3 nucleotides read TGTGCCAGCAGTTACTCGTTTTCAGGGAGAACTGAAGCTTTCTTT.

The genes are TRBV5-1 and TRBJ2-1, with unresolved D. Germline CDR1 SGHRS, CDR2 YFSETQ. The V end was cut by 2 bases, the J end by 9 bases, with 9 bases between. This CDR3 is built from 12 residues. CDR3 loop: CASSFQSFEQFF. The CDR3 DNA is TGCGCCAGCAGCTTTCAATCCTTTGAGCAGTTCTTC.

The CDR3 loop reads CASRLAGGHADTQYF. Written as DNA, the CDR3 is TGCGCCAGCAGGCTAGCGGGGGGGCACGCAGATACGCAGTATTTT. The gene calls are TRBV5-1 and TRBJ2-3; 12 bases map to TRBD2. The CDR3 extends over 15 amino acids. Unmatched junction bases numbered 5, after V lost 5 bases and J lost 4 bases. Germline V gene lookup returns CDR1 SGHRS and CDR2 YFSETQ. Using reference TRBV5-1 and TRBJ2-3 for the parts outside the CDR3, the full variable domain is KAGVTQTPRYLIKTRGQQVTLSCSPISGHRSVSWYQQTPGQGLQFLFEYFSETQRNKGNFPGRFSGRQFSNSRSEMNVSTLELGDSALYLCASRLAGGHADTQYFGPGTRLTVL.

The chain has TRBV19 and TRBJ1-6, with 9 bases identical to TRBD1. The V gene end was trimmed by 3 bases and the J gene end by 9 bases; junction bases not matched to a gene: 6. The CDR3 consists of 15 residues. Per the germline V gene, CDR1 is LNHDA and CDR2 is SQIVND (reference sequence). The CDR3 coding sequence is TGTGCCAGTAGTATTACGGGACAGGGAATTTCACCCCTCCACTTT. It is translated as CASSITGQGISPLHF.

The V and J genes are TRBV5-6 and TRBJ2-7; the D call may be TRBD1 or TRBD2 (6 bases each). Trimming stripped 0 bases from V and 2 bases from J, with 12 bases between. Germline loops: CDR1 SGHDT, CDR2 YYEEEE. The CDR3 totals 15 residues. The CDR3 coding sequence is TGTGCCAGCAGCTTGGTGGGGGGCACCACCTACGAGCAGTACTTC. It codes for CASSLVGGTTYEQYF. The full variable domain, completed using reference TRBV5-6 and TRBJ2-7, is DAGVTQSPTHLIKTRGQQVTLRCSPKSGHDTVSWYQQALGQGPQFIFQYYEEEERQRGNFPDRFSGHQFPNYSSELNVNALLLGDSALYLCASSLVGGTTYEQYFGPGTRLTVT.

The rearrangement links TRBV6-6 to TRBJ2-7; the match to TRBD1 covers 7 bases. V lost 7 bases to trimming and J lost 4 bases; unmatched junction nucleotides: 13. This CDR3 has 15 residues. CDR1 is MNHNY, CDR2 SVGAGI, per germline (reference sequence). CDR3: CASKRDSQYLYEQYF. CDR3 bases: TGTGCCAGCAAACGGGACAGCCAGTATCTTTACGAGCAGTACTTC.

The V gene is TRBV2, the J gene TRBJ2-4; no clear D gene. CDR3 length: 13 amino acids. The germline V gene encodes CDR1 SNHLY and CDR2 FYNNEI. The germline V and J ends were trimmed by 3 bases and 9 bases, with 12 bases remaining between them. In nucleotides, the CDR3 is TGTGCCAGCAGTGACATCCTGGGTGCCATTCAGTACTTC. Its translation is CASSDILGAIQYF.

The CDR3 region has the DNA TGTGCCAGCATGGAGCGGGGGAACACCGGGGAGCTGTTTTTT. This encodes CASMERGNTGELFF. The chain recombines TRBV5-8 with TRBJ2-2; 7 bases fit TRBD2. The CDR3 covers 14 residues. V gave up 6 bases and J gave up 1 base; unmatched junction bases: 3. From germline, CDR1 is SGHTS and CDR2 YDEGEE.

The chain has TRBV29-1 and TRBJ1-3; no firm D call. V shed 4 bases and J shed 2 bases, with 9 bases lying between them. The CDR3 is 13 amino acids. From germline, CDR1 is SQVTM and CDR2 ANQGSEA. CDR3 nucleotides: TGCAGCGTTGCGTTGGATACTGGAAACACCATATATTTT. It yields the protein CSVALDTGNTIYF. Complete variable domain (other parts from reference TRBV29-1 and TRBJ1-3): SAVISQKPSRDICQRGTSLTIQCQVDSQVTMMFWYRQQPGQSLTLIATANQGSEATYESGFVIDKFPISRPNLTFSTLTVSNMSPEDSSIYLCSVALDTGNTIYFGEGSWLTVV.

This chain links TRBV5-1 with TRBJ1-2; 12 bases fit TRBD1. J lost 4 bases, V lost 2 bases, and 3 bases had no gene match. Germline CDR1 and CDR2: SGHRS and YFSETQ. The CDR3 covers 15 residues. The CDR3 loop is CASSFGTGGIYGYTF. Here the CDR3 DNA reads TGCGCCAGCAGCTTTGGGACAGGGGGCATCTATGGCTACACCTTC.

This clone was counted only a few times. The chain has TRBV11-2 and TRBJ2-3; D not resolved. Germline CDR1 and CDR2: SGHAT and FQNNGV. Trimming pared 1 base from V and 2 bases from J, leaving 10 bases between. The CDR3 extends over 15 amino acids. CDR3 nucleotides: TGTGCCAGCAGCTTAGGGGTCAGTTTCACAGATACGCAGTATTTT. Its protein product is CASSLGVSFTDTQYF. Full variable domain (missing parts from reference TRBV11-2 and TRBJ2-3): EAGVAQSPRYKIIEKRQSVAFWCNPISGHATLYWYQQILGQGPKLLIQFQNNGVVDDSQLPKDRFSAERLKGVDSTLKIQPAKLEDSAVYLCASSLGVSFTDTQYFGPGTRLTVL.